This T cell receptor (beta chain) is from a study of T-cell reconstitution after alpha-beta-depleted transplantation in children. The TCRbeta library incorporated unique molecular identifiers. MiXCR was run by TCRdb on the PCR reads, yielding one entry per CDR3 protein. The sample lists some 500,000 distinct CDR3 sequences, 18% seen once, with 3.3% in the top ten. The V and J ends lost 11 bases and 3 bases, in that order; junction bases with no gene match: 9. The CDR3 is 14 amino acids. Germline CDR1 MNHNS, CDR2 SASEGT. This chain uses TRBV6-1 with TRBJ2-2; TRBD2 matches 7 bases. The sequences come from PBMCs from the stem cell graft donor, collected from the stem cell graft. The TCR was taken from a human donor who donated a stem cell graft to a child with acute lymphoblastic leukemia. DNA for the CDR3: TGTGCCGGGAGGGGAAGGGCGGACACCGGGGAGCTGTTTTTT. Protein product: CAGRGRADTGELFF.